This is a list of T cell receptor beta chains from one sample in a study of graft-versus-host responses after intestinal transplantation. Their antigens remain unidentified. Clones were sequenced by immunoSEQ multiplex PCR, and TCRdb holds only the in-frame ones, with some missing. The profile shows some 130,000 clones, 85% to 95% of them singletons. The sequenced sample was unstimulated CD4+ T cells sorted from spleen or lymph node cells, obtained before intestinal transplant. The origin of the receptors is a human donor who received an intestinal transplant. CDR3s include the opening cysteine and the closing phenylalanine or tryptophan. The D gene is left open where the match is weak. Expanded clones are given a class, and other clones once, few, many or no size at all.

d_call: -; j_call: TRBJ2-1; clone_size: -; v_call: TRBV7-9; cdr3_aa: CASSLTSRHNEQFF; cdr3_nt: TGTGCCAGCAGCTTAACTAGCCGGCACAATGAGCAGTTCTTC
d_call: TRBD2; j_call: TRBJ2-7; clone_size: few; v_call: TRBV2; cdr3_aa: CASRSSGRRDEQYF; cdr3_nt: TGTGCCAGCAGGTCTAGCGGGAGGAGGGACGAGCAGTACTTC
d_call: -; j_call: TRBJ1-5; clone_size: -; v_call: TRBV10-3; cdr3_aa: CAISEVPRGGNQPQHF; cdr3_nt: TGTGCCATCAGTGAGGTTCCCCGGGGGGGCAATCAGCCCCAGCATTTT
d_call: TRBD1; j_call: TRBJ2-7; clone_size: once; v_call: TRBV7-9; cdr3_aa: CASSLEFGTGHLYEQYF; cdr3_nt: TGTGCCAGCAGCTTAGAATTCGGGACAGGACACTTATACGAGCAGTACTTC
d_call: -; j_call: TRBJ1-2; clone_size: -; v_call: TRBV7-3; cdr3_aa: CASSYGTRGDYGYTF; cdr3_nt: TGTGCCAGCAGTTACGGGACTCGGGGAGACTATGGCTACACCTTC
d_call: TRBD2; j_call: TRBJ2-1; clone_size: -; v_call: TRBV7-9; cdr3_aa: CASPSPGTSGTYNEQFF; cdr3_nt: TGTGCCAGCCCCTCCCCAGGTACTAGCGGGACTTACAATGAGCAGTTCTTC
d_call: -; j_call: TRBJ2-4; clone_size: -; v_call: TRBV11-2; cdr3_aa: CASSPYKGAKNIQYF; cdr3_nt: TGTGCCAGCAGCCCATACAAAGGGGCTAAAAACATTCAGTACTTC
d_call: -; j_call: TRBJ2-3; clone_size: -; v_call: TRBV7-9; cdr3_aa: CASSKLTGAGTDTQYF; cdr3_nt: TGTGCCAGCAGCAAACTTACGGGAGCCGGCACAGATACGCAGTATTTT
d_call: -; j_call: TRBJ2-7; clone_size: -; v_call: TRBV5-3; cdr3_aa: CARSPWGGGRYEQYF; cdr3_nt: TGTGCCAGAAGCCCGTGGGGTGGCGGCCGCTACGAGCAGTACTTC
d_call: -; j_call: TRBJ1-2; clone_size: -; v_call: TRBV28; cdr3_aa: CASATGYGYTF; cdr3_nt: TGTGCCAGCGCTACCGGCTATGGCTACACCTTC
d_call: -; j_call: TRBJ1-1; clone_size: -; v_call: TRBV7-3; cdr3_aa: CASSPNARTEAFF; cdr3_nt: TGTGCCAGCAGCCCCAACGCGAGGACTGAAGCTTTCTTT
d_call: -; j_call: TRBJ1-2; clone_size: -; v_call: TRBV5-1; cdr3_aa: CASRGGVKRYGYTF; cdr3_nt: TGCGCCAGCAGGGGGGGGGTGAAACGCTATGGCTACACCTTC
d_call: TRBD2; j_call: TRBJ2-2; clone_size: -; v_call: TRBV2; cdr3_aa: CASSDPTSGLLVRELFF; cdr3_nt: TGTGCCAGCAGTGATCCGACTAGCGGCCTGTTAGTCCGGGAGCTGTTTTTT
d_call: TRBD1; j_call: TRBJ1-3; clone_size: -; v_call: TRBV7-2; cdr3_aa: CASSPAGGSGNTIYF; cdr3_nt: TGTGCCAGCAGCCCAGCAGGGGGATCAGGAAACACCATATATTTT
d_call: -; j_call: TRBJ1-5; clone_size: -; v_call: TRBV10-2; cdr3_aa: CASSDRGKNSNQPQHF; cdr3_nt: TGCGCCAGCAGTGACCGCGGTAAAAATAGCAATCAGCCCCAGCATTTT
d_call: -; j_call: TRBJ1-4; clone_size: -; v_call: TRBV6-5; cdr3_aa: CASSYSSNEKLFF; cdr3_nt: TGTGCCAGCAGTTACTCGTCGAATGAAAAACTGTTTTTT
d_call: -; j_call: TRBJ1-1; clone_size: -; v_call: TRBV11-2; cdr3_aa: CASSLERVEAFF; cdr3_nt: TGTGCCAGCAGCCTTGAACGGGTTGAAGCTTTCTTT
d_call: TRBD1; j_call: TRBJ1-5; clone_size: once; v_call: TRBV2; cdr3_aa: CASSTGTEYNQPQHF; cdr3_nt: TGTGCCAGCAGTACCGGGACAGAATACAATCAGCCCCAGCATTTT
d_call: TRBD1; j_call: TRBJ2-7; clone_size: once; v_call: TRBV6-1; cdr3_aa: CASSPRQGNYEQYF; cdr3_nt: TGTGCCAGCAGTCCAAGACAGGGGAACTACGAGCAGTACTTC
d_call: -; j_call: TRBJ2-7; clone_size: -; v_call: TRBV5-4; cdr3_aa: CASSLEPLGDEQYF; cdr3_nt: TGTGCCAGCAGCTTGGAACCTCTAGGAGACGAGCAGTACTTC
d_call: TRBD1; j_call: TRBJ1-1; clone_size: -; v_call: TRBV6-6; cdr3_aa: CASSYRQGANTEAFF; cdr3_nt: TGTGCCAGCAGTTACAGACAGGGGGCGAACACTGAAGCTTTCTTT
d_call: -; j_call: TRBJ2-7; clone_size: -; v_call: TRBV6-5; cdr3_aa: CASSYSRQPYEQYF; cdr3_nt: TGTGCCAGCAGTTACTCGAGACAGCCTTACGAGCAGTACTTC
d_call: -; j_call: TRBJ1-5; clone_size: -; v_call: TRBV6-6; cdr3_aa: CASSLPPGVSYQPQHF; cdr3_nt: TGTGCCAGCAGTCTCCCCCCGGGGGTTTCATATCAGCCCCAGCATTTT
d_call: -; j_call: TRBJ1-5; clone_size: -; v_call: TRBV6-4; cdr3_aa: CASNPTGRYSNQPQHF; cdr3_nt: TGTGCCAGCAATCCTACAGGGAGGTATAGCAATCAGCCCCAGCATTTT
d_call: TRBD2; j_call: TRBJ2-1; clone_size: -; v_call: TRBV18; cdr3_aa: CASSPRTSGSVNEQFF; cdr3_nt: TGTGCCAGCTCACCGCGGACTAGCGGGAGTGTAAATGAGCAGTTCTTC
d_call: -; j_call: TRBJ2-6; clone_size: -; v_call: TRBV19; cdr3_aa: CASSTPGTLNAGANVLTF; cdr3_nt: TGTGCCAGTAGTACGCCGGGAACCCTTAACGCTGGGGCCAACGTCCTGACTTTC
d_call: TRBD1; j_call: TRBJ1-2; clone_size: -; v_call: TRBV12-5; cdr3_aa: CASGDRGAYGYTF; cdr3_nt: TGTGCTAGTGGTGACAGGGGAGCTTATGGCTACACCTTC
d_call: TRBD2; j_call: TRBJ2-7; clone_size: -; v_call: TRBV2; cdr3_aa: CASKGLEGPYEQYF; cdr3_nt: TGTGCCAGCAAGGGACTAGAGGGCCCCTACGAGCAGTACTTC
d_call: -; j_call: TRBJ1-2; clone_size: -; v_call: TRBV30; cdr3_aa: CASIQWNYGYTF; cdr3_nt: TGTGCCTCCATACAGTGGAACTATGGCTACACCTTC
d_call: -; j_call: TRBJ2-7; clone_size: -; v_call: TRBV2; cdr3_aa: CASRIAVQSYEQYF; cdr3_nt: TGTGCCAGCAGAATAGCGGTACAGTCCTACGAGCAGTACTTC
d_call: TRBD2; j_call: TRBJ2-5; clone_size: -; v_call: TRBV28; cdr3_aa: CASSLDPRASGRVIETQYF; cdr3_nt: TGTGCCAGCAGTTTAGATCCGAGGGCTAGCGGGAGGGTAATCGAGACCCAGTACTTC
d_call: -; j_call: TRBJ2-5; clone_size: -; v_call: TRBV4-2; cdr3_aa: CASSRADRTEETQYF; cdr3_nt: TGTGCCAGCAGCCGCGCCGACCGGACGGAAGAGACCCAGTACTTC
d_call: -; j_call: TRBJ2-1; clone_size: -; v_call: TRBV11-1; cdr3_aa: CASSLVGVNEQFF; cdr3_nt: TGTGCCAGCAGCTTAGTTGGGGTCAATGAGCAGTTCTTC
d_call: -; j_call: TRBJ2-7; clone_size: -; v_call: TRBV13; cdr3_aa: CASSLRGYEQYF; cdr3_nt: TGTGCCAGCAGCTTACGAGGCTACGAGCAGTACTTC
d_call: -; j_call: TRBJ2-1; clone_size: -; v_call: TRBV2; cdr3_aa: CASSERAEQFF; cdr3_nt: TGTGCCAGCAGTGAACGAGCTGAGCAGTTCTTC
d_call: TRBD2; j_call: TRBJ2-1; clone_size: -; v_call: TRBV28; cdr3_aa: CASKLAASYNEQFF; cdr3_nt: TGTGCCAGCAAACTAGCGGCGTCCTACAATGAGCAGTTCTTC
d_call: -; j_call: TRBJ2-7; clone_size: -; v_call: TRBV6-1; cdr3_aa: CASSSRRRAYEQYF; cdr3_nt: TGTGCCAGCAGTTCCCGACGGCGAGCCTACGAGCAGTACTTC
d_call: -; j_call: TRBJ2-3; clone_size: -; v_call: TRBV5-1; cdr3_aa: CASSLFTGAPDTQYF; cdr3_nt: TGCGCCAGCAGCTTGTTTACTGGGGCTCCAGATACGCAGTATTTT
d_call: -; j_call: TRBJ1-4; clone_size: -; v_call: TRBV27; cdr3_aa: CASSRLQGVADEKLFF; cdr3_nt: TGTGCCAGCAGCCGTCTACAGGGAGTGGCGGATGAAAAACTGTTTTTT
d_call: TRBD1; j_call: TRBJ2-7; clone_size: -; v_call: TRBV19; cdr3_aa: CAVARDRGSEQYF; cdr3_nt: TGTGCCGTCGCCCGGGACAGGGGTTCCGAGCAGTACTTC
d_call: TRBD1; j_call: TRBJ2-7; clone_size: once; v_call: TRBV6-5; cdr3_aa: CASRSGTGFWEQYF; cdr3_nt: TGTGCCAGCAGGTCCGGGACAGGGTTCTGGGAGCAGTACTTC